The 12 T cell receptor beta chains given below trace back to one sample, sequenced in a study of shared clonotypes between healthy human individuals (dated by TCRdb to about 2020). Library creation used the immunoSEQ multiplex PCR assay. Imported from immuneACCESS, the table was reduced by TCRdb to in-frame sequences with V and J called. These copies leave out some clones; in studies compared against another copy, an unresolved V gene accounts for under half, and the cause of the remainder is not known. This sample gives a few million clones in total; roughly 90% of them show up just once. In total, the top ten clones hold more than 0.35% of the sample. Sequenced: naive CD4+ T cells from PBMCs. What this sample's cell subset or site label stands for: CD45RA+ positively selected. These receptors were collected from a man younger than 35 in good health. Some clones in this sample may be carry-over from other donors' samples.

This clone was detected only once. At the DNA level, this CDR3 is encoded by other sequences in the same sample as well. The chain combines TRBV18 with TRBJ1-2; 8 positions match TRBD1. The CDR3 runs 14 residues. CDR1 KGHSH and CDR2 LQKENI come from the germline V gene. V lost 0 bases, J lost 4 bases, and 1 base stayed unmatched. The CDR3 reads CASSPPTGVYGYTF. The CDR3 DNA reads TGTGCCAGCTCACCACCGACAGGGGTCTATGGCTACACCTTC. Drawing the rest from reference TRBV18 and TRBJ1-2, the complete variable domain is NAGVMQNPRHLVRRRGQEARLRCSPMKGHSHVYWYRQLPEEGLKFMVYLQKENIIDESGMPKERFSAEFPKEGPSILRIQQVVRGDSAAYFCASSPPTGVYGYTFGSGTRLTVV.

The sample holds one count of this clone. The chain has TRBV10-3 and TRBJ2-7; 9 nucleotides line up with TRBD2. The V and J ends lost 9 bases and 0 bases, in that order; junction bases with no gene match: 6. CDR1 is ENHRY, CDR2 SYGVKD, per germline. This CDR3 region has 14 residues. CDR3 in DNA: TGTGCCATGTCGAGACTAGCGGCCTCCTACGAGCAGTACTTC. It translates to CAMSRLAASYEQYF.

This sequence joins TRBV9 and TRBJ2-7; TRBD2 is a possible D gene (5 bases). Germline values: CDR1 SGDLS, CDR2 YYNGEE. The CDR3 loop spans 13 amino acids. Trimming shortened V by 0 bases and J by 8 bases, and 12 bases separated the two germline ends. CDR3: CASSVATRGQQYF. In DNA, the CDR3 is TGTGCCAGCAGCGTAGCTACCCGGGGTCAGCAGTACTTC. The full variable domain, with the rest looked up from reference TRBV9 and TRBJ2-7, is DSGVTQTPKHLITATGQRVTLRCSPRSGDLSVYWYQQSLDQGLQFLIQYYNGEERAKGNILERFSAQQFPDLHSELNLSSLELGDSALYFCASSVATRGQQYFGPGTRLTVT.

The V call is TRBV2, the J call TRBJ2-7, with 10 bases that match TRBD1. Germline V CDR1 and CDR2: SNHLY, FYNNEI. The CDR3 contains 14 residues. V shed 5 bases, J shed 5 bases, and the junction held 6 bases outside the gene matches. CDR3 DNA sequence: TGTGCCAGCAGTAAGGACAGGGGGATCAACGAGCAGTACTTC. Translation gives CASSKDRGINEQYF.

V is TRBV7-3 and J is TRBJ2-3, with 8 bases fitting TRBD1. CDR3 length: 16 residues. CDR1 and CDR2 from the germline V gene are SGHTA and FQGTGA. Trimming removed 1 base from V and 5 bases from J; junction bases left unmatched: 8. CDR3: CASSLKGQEKRDTQYF. The CDR3 coding sequence is TGTGCCAGCAGCTTAAAGGGACAGGAAAAGCGAGATACGCAGTATTTT.

The chain carries TRBV2 and TRBJ1-2, with D perhaps matching TRBD1 (5 bases). This CDR3 region has 12 residues. V lost 11 bases and J 9 bases, leaving 19 bases between the germline ends. Germline V gives CDR1 SNHLY, CDR2 FYNNEI. The CDR3 spells CAGTPGLGRYTF. In nucleotides, the CDR3 is TGTGCCGGAACTCCGGGCCTGGGGCGCTACACCTTC.

The chain uses TRBV2 and TRBJ1-4; the D is unclear. The germline gives CDR1 SNHLY, CDR2 FYNNEI. V lost 6 bases and J 4 bases, leaving 12 bases between the germline ends. The CDR3 consists of 14 residues. The CDR3 nucleotides read TGTGCCAGCAGGGAGACGGGCAGTAATGAAAAACTGTTTTTT. Amino acid sequence: CASRETGSNEKLFF.

This clone was seen more than once but under ten times. V usage is TRBV5-4 and J usage is TRBJ2-2; D may be TRBD2 (5 bases). Trimming removed 1 base from V and 8 bases from J, with 9 bases in between. Germline assignment: CDR1 SGHNT and CDR2 YYREEE (reference sequence). The CDR3 is made up of 13 amino acids. The CDR3 reads CASSLSRGGELFF. The CDR3 DNA follows: TGTGCCAGCAGCTTGAGCAGAGGGGGGGAGCTGTTTTTT.

The CDR3 loop reads CASSIPFGAPEGYGYTF. Here the CDR3 DNA reads TGTGCCAGTAGTATCCCATTCGGAGCCCCGGAGGGCTATGGCTACACCTTC. The V gene is TRBV19, the J gene TRBJ1-2; D is undetermined. Trimming pared 3 bases from V and 4 bases from J, leaving 21 bases between. The CDR3 covers 17 residues. CDR1 and CDR2 (germline): LNHDA, SQIVND (reference sequence).

In the case of this clone: Other DNA sequences in the same sample also yield this CDR3. The rearrangement joins TRBV2 to TRBJ2-5; 9 bases map to TRBD2. V shed 1 base, J shed 1 base, and the junction held 4 bases outside the gene matches. Germline V gene sequence: CDR1 SNHLY, CDR2 FYNNEI. The CDR3 is 16 residues long. The CDR3 bases are TGTGCCAGCAGTGAAGGGCTAGCGGGGCCCCAAGAGACCCAGTACTTC. Translated, it gives CASSEGLAGPQETQYF.

The chain carries TRBV9 and TRBJ1-4; 8 bases are shared with TRBD1. Germline CDR1 SGDLS, CDR2 YYNGEE. V shed 4 bases and J 2 bases; nucleotides not matched to a gene: 10. The CDR3 length is 17 residues. CDR3 region: CASSLRQGQGTNEKLFF. For the CDR3, the DNA is TGTGCCAGCAGCCTACGACAGGGGCAGGGGACTAATGAAAAACTGTTTTTT.

V usage is TRBV5-4 and J usage is TRBJ2-7; D uncertain. CDR1 is SGHNT and CDR2 is YYREEE in the germline V gene (reference sequence). The CDR3 extends over 12 amino acids. With 4 bases removed from V and 9 bases from J, the gap between germline ends came to 14 bases. CDR3 in amino acids: CASSTPDGLQYF. DNA of the CDR3: TGTGCCAGCAGCACGCCGGACGGGTTGCAGTACTTC. The whole variable domain, filled in from reference TRBV5-4 and TRBJ2-7, reads ETGVTQSPTHLIKTRGQQVTLRCSSQSGHNTVSWYQQALGQGPQFIFQYYREEENGRGNFPPRFSGLQFPNYSSELNVNALELDDSALYLCASSTPDGLQYFGPGTRLTVT.